The clone carrying this T cell receptor (beta chain) was seen once. Its specificity is not known. The source of the sample is a study of T cell responses to AZD1222 COVID-19 vaccine. The CDR3 spans 13 residues. Germline assignment: CDR1 SGDLS and CDR2 YYNGEE. V lost 4 bases and J lost 5; bases outside the gene matches: 5. Overall study results and limits: The repertoires were collected only after the peak T cell response.

Repertoires were generated with immunoSEQ multiplex PCR, while TCRdb's copy carries only in-frame clones and drops some. The repertoire includes around 130,000 clones, around 90% of them detected once, and about 1.9% sits in the top ten. This TCR derives from an adult who received the AZD1222 COVID-19 vaccine. V and J are TRBV9 and TRBJ2-5, with TRBD1 identical over 7 bases. Sequencing was performed on peripheral blood, taken 28 days after the second AZD1222 dose. The CDR3 DNA sequence: TGTGCCAGCAGCCCGGACAGGTGGGAGACCCAGTACTTC. Its translation is CASSPDRWETQYF.